This note documents a single TCR beta chain sequence. This receptor's antigen is unknown. No qualities accompany the bases; no much larger clone lies one base away. This sample is part of a study of control samples from healthy donors and cancer patients (dated by TCRdb to the early 2020s). The library was made by the immunoSEQ multiplex PCR assay. TCRdb took over this immuneACCESS table, retaining in-frame rearrangements with V and J assigned. Such tables are incomplete; in checked studies, under half of the missing clones stem from an unresolved V gene, and the remainder is unexplained. The sample records approximately 46,000 clones, around 90% of which are singletons. Around 0.8% of the sample goes to the ten largest clones. For CDR1 and CDR2, the germline V gene (reference sequence) lists SGHNT and YYREEE. The CDR3 holds 14 amino acids from the cysteine to the phenylalanine. The read is trimmed to its CDR3 DNA, 42 bases read in frame from base 1. The V end loses 1 base and the J end loses 5 bases, and a stretch of 9 bases separates them.

The rearranged chain carries TRBV5-4 and TRBJ1-4; the D gene remains uncertain. This receptor was taken from a man aged 25-45 years with colorectal cancer. The specimen was PBMCs. The bases are TGTGCCAGCAGCTTGCCCGGATTGAATGAAAAACTGTTTTTT. It is translated as CASSLPGLNEKLFF.